This record looks at one TCR beta chain sequence and its context. Its cognate antigen is unknown. The entry originates in a study of T cells after yellow fever vaccination. Whole-study results and caveats: On re-exposure, the response was weaker but peaked faster, at day 5 versus 15.

TCRdb ran MiXCR on the 5' RACE reads and lists one entry per CDR3 protein. The sample shows 250,000 to 300,000 distinct CDR3 sequences, 10% to 15% of them seen only once. The source is a man aged 30 to 45 who received the YFV17D yellow fever vaccine. The sequencing used CD4+ T cells sorted from PBMCs, collected 45 days after the yellow fever booster vaccination.

CDR3 nucleotides: TGCAGTGCTGGACTTCAGGGACTAGCGGGAGCCGGGGAGCTGTTTTTT. Translating gives CSAGLQGLAGAGELFF. The chain is built from TRBV20-1 and TRBJ2-2; 14 bases fit TRBD2. V lost 5 bases to trimming and J lost 6 bases; unmatched junction nucleotides: 8. The CDR3 is 16 amino acids. Germline CDR1 and CDR2: DFQATT and SNEGSKA (reference sequence).